This T cell receptor (beta chain) was captured by sequencing in a study of STAT5B mutations in CD4+ large granular lymphocyte leukemia. Profiled with immunoSEQ multiplex PCR; TCRdb holds only in-frame clones, not every one. The profile covers about 18,000 clones, with around 84% appearing a single time and about 13% taken by the ten largest. About this clone itself: The antigen remains unidentified.

V was trimmed by 4 bases and J by 5 bases, leaving 11 bases between them. CDR1 is GTSNPN and CDR2 is SVGIG in the germline V gene (reference sequence). This CDR3 contains 12 residues. Whole-study results and caveats: Compared with healthy controls (2/35), patient top clones favored TRBV06 (8/27).

The clonotype originates from a human donor in good health. V is TRBV30 and J is TRBJ1-2; possibly TRBD1 for D (6 bases). The sequencing input was CD4+ T cells from blood buffy coats. The CDR3 nucleotides read TGTGCCTGGACCGGGAGGGGGTATGGCTACACCTTC. Encoded protein: CAWTGRGYGYTF. Together with reference TRBV30 and TRBJ1-2, the CDR3 gives the full variable domain: SQTIHQWPATLVQPVGSPLSLECTVEGTSNPNLYWYRQAAGRGLQLLFYSVGIGQISSEVPQNLSASRPQDRQFILSSKKLLLSDSGFYLCAWTGRGYGYTFGSGTRLTVV.